This is a list of T cell receptor beta chains from one sample in a study of blood T cell repertoires in COVID-19. Profiled with immunoSEQ multiplex PCR; TCRdb holds only in-frame clones, not every one. The sample contains about 220,000 clones, 88% of which appear only once. The sequencing input was PBMCs or T cells enriched from blood (not recorded which). These TCRs come from a woman aged 25 to 39 who had recovered from COVID-19. Each CDR3 is given with its conserved first and last residue. D genes are given only for firm matches. Where a row states a size, it is once, few, many or the class of an expanded clone; other rows omit it.

clone size	V gene	D gene	J gene	CDR3 DNA	CDR3 protein
.	TRBV7-9	.	TRBJ1-2	TGTGCCAGCAGCTCAGAGGTAAACAGGGTTGCTGGCTACACCTTC	CASSSEVNRVAGYTF
.	TRBV14	.	TRBJ2-3	TGTGCCAGCAGCCAACCCGGGGGGCACACAGATACGCAGTATTTT	CASSQPGGHTDTQYF
.	TRBV11-2	.	TRBJ1-4	TGTGCCAGCAGCTTAGTGGGAGGGACTGAACCTACTAATGAAAAACTGTTTTTT	CASSLVGGTEPTNEKLFF
few	TRBV15	.	TRBJ2-7	TGTGCCACCAGCGCCACTAGGAACTACGAGCAGTACTTC	CATSATRNYEQYF
.	TRBV28	.	TRBJ2-7	TGTGCCAGCAGTCCATTCCAGGGATTCCCAACCTACGAGCAGTACTTC	CASSPFQGFPTYEQYF
.	TRBV5-1	.	TRBJ1-5	TGCGCCAGCAGCTTGGTGCCCCAGGGGCCCCAGCATTTT	CASSLVPQGPQHF
few	TRBV15	TRBD2	TRBJ2-2	TGTGCCACCAGCAGAGATGGGGTAGCGGGTTCGAACACCGGGGAGCTGTTTTTT	CATSRDGVAGSNTGELFF
.	TRBV2	.	TRBJ1-5	TGTGCCAGCAGTGAAGTTGGGGGCAGGCAGCCCCAGCATTTT	CASSEVGGRQPQHF
.	TRBV5-1	.	TRBJ2-3	TGCGCCAGCGGCCCTGGCGGGCAGGCGGATACGCAGTATTTT	CASGPGGQADTQYF
.	TRBV19	.	TRBJ1-4	TGTGCCAGTAGTACCCCCGGGACTAATGAAAAACTGTTTTTT	CASSTPGTNEKLFF
.	TRBV7-3	.	TRBJ2-2	TGTGCCAGCAGCTTGCTACACACCGGGGAGCTGTTTTTT	CASSLLHTGELFF
.	TRBV6-5	TRBD1	TRBJ1-5	TGTGCCAGCAGCCCCTCCCAGGGGGTTTATCAGCCCCAGCATTTT	CASSPSQGVYQPQHF